This TCR beta chain comes out of a study of beta chain features in type 1 diabetes. Study observations and caveats: There was a moderate but significant shortening of TCRB CDR3s in all four CD4+ subsets of Type 1 diabetes patients. For TCRB rearrangement, an influence of HLA type remained unresolved here.

Reverse transcription of all isolated RNA meant that expressed TCRB transcripts were sequenced. Profiled with immunoSEQ multiplex PCR; TCRdb holds only in-frame clones, not every one. The repertoire holds fewer than 400,000 clones, with approximately 9.7% as singletons. A note on this clone: Antigen: not known.

The CDR3 covers 8 residues. V was shortened by 9 bases and J by 12 bases, with 6 bases between the two germline ends. Germline lookup yields CDR1 MGHDK and CDR2 SYGVNS. Sample: central memory CD4+ T cells from blood. The clonotype originates from a man aged 25 to 40 with type 1 diabetes. V usage is TRBV25-1 and J usage is TRBJ2-1, with D hard to call. For the CDR3, the DNA is TGTGCCAGGAACTGGCAGTTCTTC. Encoded protein: CARNWQFF. The variable domain in full, with the rest retrieved from reference TRBV25-1 and TRBJ2-1, is EADIYQTPRYLVIGTGKKITLECSQTMGHDKMYWYQQDPGMELHLIHYSYGVNSTEKGDLSSESTVSRIRTEHFPLTLESARPSHTSQYLCARNWQFFGPGTRLTVL.